Listed here is a single T cell receptor (beta chain). Antigen: not known. Collection yielded 2 to 3 ml of blood per donor. This sample was included in a study of monozygotic twins with inflammatory bowel disease. Study-level findings and limits: The authors could not tell different T cell subtypes apart. Discordant twins showed the same repertoire similarity as concordant twins, possibly from limited power.

UMIs with a 6-nucleotide sample barcode were added by template switching. TCRdb reprocessed the 5' RACE reads; each CDR3 protein has one entry and no DNA is given. The sample has more than 300,000 distinct CDR3 sequences. The CDR3 covers 11 residues. Germline V gene data show CDR1 as MGHDK and CDR2 as SYGVNS. This chain links TRBV25-1 with TRBJ2-2. Sequencing used blood. The clonotype comes from a human donor with ulcerative colitis or Crohn's disease, or a healthy co-twin of an affected twin (not recorded which). The chain's CDR3 is CASSAAGELFF.